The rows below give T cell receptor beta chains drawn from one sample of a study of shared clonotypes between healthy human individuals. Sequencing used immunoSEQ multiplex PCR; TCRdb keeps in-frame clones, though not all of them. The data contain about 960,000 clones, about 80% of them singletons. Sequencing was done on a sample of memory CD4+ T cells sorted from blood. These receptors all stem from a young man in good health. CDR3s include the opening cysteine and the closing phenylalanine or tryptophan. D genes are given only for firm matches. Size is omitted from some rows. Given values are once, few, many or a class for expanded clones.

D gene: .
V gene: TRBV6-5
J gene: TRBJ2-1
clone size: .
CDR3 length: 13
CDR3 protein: CASRSDANNEQFF
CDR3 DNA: TGTGCCAGCAGATCGGACGCCAACAATGAGCAGTTCTTC

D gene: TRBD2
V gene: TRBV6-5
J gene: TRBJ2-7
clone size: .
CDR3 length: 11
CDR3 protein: CASKRGYEQYF
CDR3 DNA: TGTGCCTCCAAGCGGGGCTACGAGCAGTACTTC

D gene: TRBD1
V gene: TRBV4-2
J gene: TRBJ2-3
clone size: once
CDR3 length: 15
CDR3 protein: CASSLTGAEADTQYF
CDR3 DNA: TGTGCCAGCAGCTTAACAGGGGCCGAGGCAGATACGCAGTATTTT

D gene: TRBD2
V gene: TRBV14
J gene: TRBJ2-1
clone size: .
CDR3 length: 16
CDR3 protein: CASSPLAGGPYNEQFF
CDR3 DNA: TGTGCCAGCAGCCCATTAGCGGGAGGGCCCTACAATGAGCAGTTCTTC

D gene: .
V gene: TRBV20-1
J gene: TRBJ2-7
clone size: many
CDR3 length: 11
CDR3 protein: CSAREQYEQYF
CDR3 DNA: TGCAGTGCTAGAGAACAATACGAGCAGTACTTC

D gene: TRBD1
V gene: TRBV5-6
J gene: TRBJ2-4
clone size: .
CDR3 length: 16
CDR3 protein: CASSPYRQGGKNIQYF
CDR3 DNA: TGTGCCAGCAGCCCCTATCGACAGGGGGGCAAAAACATTCAGTACTTC

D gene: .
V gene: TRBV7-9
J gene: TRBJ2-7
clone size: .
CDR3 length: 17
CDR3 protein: CASSLRSLLAGSYEQYF
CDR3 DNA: TGTGCCAGCAGCTTACGGTCCCTCTTGGCGGGCTCCTACGAGCAGTACTTC

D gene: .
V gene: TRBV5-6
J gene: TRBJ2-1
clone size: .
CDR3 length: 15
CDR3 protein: CASSLGGSGDNEQFF
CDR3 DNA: TGTGCCAGCAGCTTGGGAGGGTCAGGTGACAATGAGCAGTTCTTC

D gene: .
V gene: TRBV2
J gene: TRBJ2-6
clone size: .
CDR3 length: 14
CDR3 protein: CASRTRSGANVLTF
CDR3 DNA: TGTGCCAGCAGAACCCGCTCTGGGGCCAACGTCCTGACTTTC

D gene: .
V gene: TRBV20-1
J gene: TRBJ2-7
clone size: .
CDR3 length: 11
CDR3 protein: CSVSGQYEQYF
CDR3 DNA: TGCAGTGTAAGCGGACAATACGAGCAGTACTTC

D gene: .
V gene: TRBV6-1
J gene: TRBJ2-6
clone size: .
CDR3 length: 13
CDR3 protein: CASTRGSANVLTF
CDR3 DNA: TGTGCCAGCACCAGGGGTAGCGCCAACGTCCTGACTTTC

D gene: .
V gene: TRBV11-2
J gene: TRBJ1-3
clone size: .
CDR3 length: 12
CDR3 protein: CASRQGGNTIYF
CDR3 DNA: TGTGCCAGCAGACAGGGCGGAAACACCATATATTTT

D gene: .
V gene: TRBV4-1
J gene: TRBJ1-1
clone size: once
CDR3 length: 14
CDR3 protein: CASSIRTEVTEAFF
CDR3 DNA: TGCGCCAGCAGCATTCGGACAGAGGTCACTGAAGCTTTCTTT

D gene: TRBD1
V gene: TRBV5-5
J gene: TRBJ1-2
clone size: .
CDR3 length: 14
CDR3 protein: CASSLEDRVRGYTF
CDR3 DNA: TGTGCCAGCAGCTTGGAGGACAGGGTTCGCGGCTACACCTTC

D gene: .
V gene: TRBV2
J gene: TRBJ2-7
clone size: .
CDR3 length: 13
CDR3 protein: CASSRTGQGEQYF
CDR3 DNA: TGTGCCAGCAGCCGGACGGGGCAGGGAGAGCAGTACTTC

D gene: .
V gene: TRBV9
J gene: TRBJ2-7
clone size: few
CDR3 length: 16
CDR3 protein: CASSVPRLELFYEQYF
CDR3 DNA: TGTGCCAGCAGCGTTCCCCGACTGGAGCTTTTTTACGAGCAGTACTTC

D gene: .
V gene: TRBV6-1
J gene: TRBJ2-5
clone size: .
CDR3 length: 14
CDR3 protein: CASSEASRGQTQYF
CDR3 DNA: TGTGCCAGCAGTGAAGCATCCAGGGGTCAGACCCAGTACTTC

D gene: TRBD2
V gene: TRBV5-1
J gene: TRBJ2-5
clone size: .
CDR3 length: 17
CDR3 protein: CASSLAVGDPGGETQYF
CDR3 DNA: TGCGCCAGCAGCTTGGCGGTAGGGGACCCGGGAGGAGAGACCCAGTACTTC

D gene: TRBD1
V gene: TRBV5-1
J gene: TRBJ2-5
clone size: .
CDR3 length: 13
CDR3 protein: CASSWDRVETQYF
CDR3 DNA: TGCGCCAGCAGCTGGGACAGGGTTGAGACCCAGTACTTC

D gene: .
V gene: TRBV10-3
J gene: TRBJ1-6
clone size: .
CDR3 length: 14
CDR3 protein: CAISQQGPNSPLHF
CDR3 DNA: TGTGCCATCAGTCAACAGGGACCTAATTCACCCCTCCACTTT

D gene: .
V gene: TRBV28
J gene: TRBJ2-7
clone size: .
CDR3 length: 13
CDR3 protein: CASSVRENYEQYF
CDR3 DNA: TGTGCCAGCAGTGTAAGGGAGAACTACGAGCAGTACTTC

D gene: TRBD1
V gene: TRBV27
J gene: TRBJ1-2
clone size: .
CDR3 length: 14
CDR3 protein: CASSQRGQTYGYTF
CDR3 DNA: TGTGCCAGCAGTCAACGGGGACAGACCTATGGCTACACCTTC

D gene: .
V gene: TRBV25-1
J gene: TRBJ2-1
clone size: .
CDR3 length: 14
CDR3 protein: CASSESGTRNEQFF
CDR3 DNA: TGTGCCAGCAGTGAGTCCGGGACACGCAATGAGCAGTTCTTC

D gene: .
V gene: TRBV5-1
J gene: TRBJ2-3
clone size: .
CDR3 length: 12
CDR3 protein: CASSLNENTQYF
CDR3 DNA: TGCGCCAGCAGCTTGAATGAAAATACGCAGTATTTT

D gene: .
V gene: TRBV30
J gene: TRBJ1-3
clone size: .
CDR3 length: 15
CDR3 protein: CAWGPGQSSGNTIYF
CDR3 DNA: TGTGCCTGGGGCCCCGGACAGAGCTCTGGAAACACCATATATTTT